Reported below is one TCR beta chain. Trimming at V came to 5 bases and at J to 7 bases, leaving 17 bases not matched to a gene. This CDR3 has 18 amino acids. Germline-derived CDR1 and CDR2 are SGHTA and FQGTGA. In the original processing: Amplified reference gene primers provided the basis for estimating nucleated cell counts. Measured with immunoSEQ multiplex PCR; TCRdb has only the in-frame clones, and not every one. The V and J calls and the clone size are those of that table, but D and trimming were determined from the DNA. The sample has about 220,000 clones; 70% to 90% are singletons. This record comes from a study of blood T cell repertoires in COVID-19. The wider study: Specimens from acute and convalescent COVID-19 originated in the United States, Italy and Spain. PBMCs, B-cell-depleted T cells, or T cells provided the cDNA or gDNA that made up the material.

The sequenced material came from peripheral blood. The origin of this receptor is a human donor in a cohort sampled during active COVID-19. This chain uses TRBV7-3 with TRBJ2-1, with 10 positions matching TRBD1. CDR3 region: CASSLIRKPGQGINEQFF. CDR3 DNA sequence: TGTGCCAGCAGCCTAATACGTAAGCCGGGACAGGGGATTAATGAGCAGTTCTTC.